Presented here are 23 T cell receptor beta chains from one specimen sequenced in a study of identical twins. TCRdb re-called the 5' RACE reads with MiXCR, one entry per CDR3 protein. The sample contains around 1.7 million distinct CDR3 sequences, around a third of which appear only once. Sequenced sample: cord blood. The receptors were gathered from a newborn girl in good health.

In its sample, this clonotype was seen a few times. The chain employs TRBV10-3 and TRBJ2-7; 7 nucleotides line up with TRBD1. Trimming removed 0 bases from V and 0 bases from J; junction bases left unmatched: 2. In germline, CDR1 is ENHRY, CDR2 SYGVKD. CDR3 length: 15 amino acids. The CDR3 DNA reads TGTGCCATCAGTGAGTCAGGGGACAGCTCCTACGAGCAGTACTTC. This codes for CAISESGDSSYEQYF.

There are a few counts of this clonotype. The chain uses TRBV5-1 and TRBJ2-7; D tentatively reads TRBD1 or TRBD2 (5 bases each). Trimming cost V 4 bases and J 2 bases, with 22 bases left between them. Germline CDR1 SGHRS, CDR2 YFSETQ. This CDR3 has 17 residues. CDR3 in amino acids: CASSINTGAGPPYEQYF. The CDR3 DNA sequence: TGCGCCAGCAGCATCAATACAGGCGCGGGCCCTCCCTACGAGCAGTACTTC.

This chain connects TRBV28 to TRBJ2-1; 9 bases are shared with TRBD1. TRBJ2-7 matches the DNA end more closely, so the J call is doubtful. Germline CDR1 is MDHEN and CDR2 is SYDVKM. The CDR3 runs to 16 residues. The CDR3 bases are TGTGCCAGCAGTTTACCCGGGACAGGGAGATACAATGAGCAGTACTTC. Its protein product is CASSLPGTGRYNEQYF.

The chain couples TRBV14 to TRBJ2-1, with 8 bases fitting TRBD2. The V gene's germline CDR1 is SGHDN and CDR2 FVKESK. CDR3 length: 15 residues. Losses at the gene ends were 5 bases for V and 13 bases for J; bases not matched to a gene: 16. The DNA of the CDR3 is TGTGCCAGCAGCGATCCCGGGGGGGGACGAAAGACCCAGTTCTTC. It yields the protein CASSDPGGGRKTQFF.

This clonotype was found a few times. The J gene is TRBJ2-5, the V gene TRBV11-2; perhaps D is TRBD1 or TRBD2 (5 bases each). Looked up from germline, CDR1 is SGHAT and CDR2 is FQNNGV. V was trimmed by 1 base and J by 11 bases, leaving 20 bases between them. The CDR3 has 15 amino acids. The CDR3, as DNA: TGTGCCAGCAGCTTAGGTACCCCGGGACGACCTAGGCAGTACTTC. Protein sequence: CASSLGTPGRPRQYF.

The chain uses TRBV28 and TRBJ1-2; D uncertain. The V and J ends lost 5 bases and 5 bases respectively, with 18 bases between them. There are 15 residues in the CDR3. Germline V gives CDR1 MDHEN, CDR2 SYDVKM. The CDR3 DNA reads TGTGCCAGCAGTCCCTGGGCCCGGGCTCGGTATGGCTACACCTTC. Translated: CASSPWARARYGYTF.

Concerning this clonotype: Its ends do not fully match the called genes, so a read error is possible. This chain links TRBV7-9 with TRBJ2-3; 8 bases agree with TRBD1. CDR3 length: 16 amino acids. Germline CDR1 reads SEHNR; CDR2 reads FQNEAQ (reference sequence). CDR3 in DNA: TGTGCCAGCAGCCCCCAGGGGACAGGCTCGGCAGATGCGCAGTATTTT. It encodes CASSPQGTGSADAQYF.

The V and J genes are TRBV27 and TRBJ1-2; D uncertain. The CDR3 contains 12 residues. V was pared by 8 bases and J by 3 bases, with 10 bases between. Per the germline V gene, CDR1 is MNHEY and CDR2 is SMNVEV (reference sequence). In DNA form, the CDR3 reads TGTGCCAGCGGCTCTCTAGACTATGGCTACACCTTC. As protein: CASGSLDYGYTF.

The rearrangement joins TRBV20-1 to TRBJ2-3, with a weak D call TRBD2 (7 bases). Germline-derived CDR1 and CDR2 are DFQATT and SNEGSKA (reference sequence). This CDR3 has 13 amino acids. Trimming stripped 7 bases from V and 1 base from J, with 12 bases between. CDR3 coding DNA: TGCAGTGAAGGGGGGGCCGGCACAGATACGCAGTATTTT. It translates to CSEGGAGTDTQYF.

In regard to this clonotype: Because the CDR3 is missing its conserved closing phenylalanine or tryptophan, this is likely a read error. This chain joins TRBV3-1 and TRBJ2-4, with TRBD2 identical over 11 bases. The end of the DNA is better explained by TRBJ2-7, so the J call may be wrong. This CDR3 has 16 residues. In germline, CDR1 is LGHDT, CDR2 YNNKEL (reference sequence). CDR3 region: CASSQDGGLAAYEQYI. The CDR3 nucleotides read TGTGCCAGCAGCCAAGATGGGGGACTAGCGGCCTACGAGCAGTACATC.

The rearrangement joins TRBV6-5 to TRBJ2-1, with TRBD2 matching 7 bases. This CDR3 comprises 13 residues. Germline CDR1 is MNHEY and CDR2 is SVGAGI. Unmatched junction bases numbered 5, after V lost 7 bases and J lost 5 bases. The CDR3 here is CASKPGGHNEQFF. In DNA form, the CDR3 reads TGTGCCAGCAAACCGGGAGGTCACAATGAGCAGTTCTTC.

This clonotype has a handful of counts. V is TRBV10-1 and J is TRBJ2-3; 7 bases fit TRBD2. V was pared by 3 bases and J by 4 bases, with 7 bases of the junction left unmatched. The CDR3 has 15 residues. Germline lookup yields CDR1 WNHNN and CDR2 SYGVQD (reference sequence). The CDR3 loop is CASSEFAGDPDTQYF. CDR3 DNA sequence: TGCGCCAGCAGTGAATTTGCGGGGGACCCAGATACGCAGTATTTT.

This clonotype showed up just a few times. The chain couples TRBV20-1 to TRBJ1-4; the D gene is possibly TRBD1 (5 bases). CDR1 is DFQATT and CDR2 is SNEGSKA in the germline V gene (reference sequence). There are 14 residues in the CDR3. The V gene lost 1 base and the J gene lost 4 bases, with 10 bases spanning the gap. The CDR3 nucleotides are TGCAGTGCTAGAGGGGGGGGGTATAATGAAAAACTGTTTTTT. This codes for CSARGGGYNEKLFF.

This clonotype appeared many times. The V and J genes are TRBV29-1 and TRBJ2-7; D possibly corresponds to TRBD1 (6 bases). The CDR3 contains 14 residues. The V gene lost 1 base and the J gene lost 4 bases, with 14 bases spanning the gap. Per germline, CDR1 SQVTM and CDR2 ANQGSEA. Here the CDR3 DNA reads TGCAGCGTTGAAGTTGAAGGACAGTGGTACGAGCAGTACTTC. It translates to CSVEVEGQWYEQYF.

The chain couples TRBV7-2 to TRBJ2-4; TRBD2 agrees at 10 bases. The CDR3 runs 19 residues. Looked up from germline, CDR1 is SGHTA and CDR2 is FQGNSA. The V and J ends lost 1 base and 0 bases, in that order; junction bases with no gene match: 9. The CDR3 sequence is CASSLEVGTSDLAKNIQYF. The CDR3 nucleotides are TGTGCCAGCAGCTTAGAAGTAGGGACTAGCGATCTAGCCAAAAACATTCAGTACTTC.

The chain links TRBV5-4 to TRBJ1-2; TRBD1 matches at 10 bases. Germline V gene data show CDR1 as SGHNT and CDR2 as YYREEE (reference sequence). V trimming: 3 bases; J trimming: 3 bases; junction bases outside the gene matches: 8. The CDR3 length is 16 residues. CDR3 residues: CASSSYAGTGDYGYTF. CDR3 nucleotides: TGTGCCAGCAGCTCTTACGCCGGGACAGGGGACTATGGCTACACCTTC.

Ten or more counts support this clonotype. The chain has TRBV7-9 and TRBJ1-1; the D is unclear. Germline-derived CDR1 and CDR2 are SEHNR and FQNEAQ (reference sequence). The length of the CDR3 is 13 residues. Trimming took 3 bases from V and 1 from J, leaving 6 bases between them. The CDR3 is CASSFQENTEAFF. Written as DNA, the CDR3 is TGTGCCAGCAGCTTTCAAGAGAACACTGAAGCTTTCTTT.

This clonotype was detected ten times or more. The J gene is TRBJ2-7, the V gene TRBV6-1; D assignment may be TRBD1 or TRBD2 (5 bases each). The CDR3 sequence is 14 residues long. Trimming took off 4 bases at V and 0 bases at J, with 10 bases between the two ends. Germline CDR1 is MNHNS and CDR2 is SASEGT. In DNA, the CDR3 is TGTGCCAGCAGTGCGGGACGAAGCTCCTACGAGCAGTACTTC. Translating gives CASSAGRSSYEQYF.

In its sample, this clonotype was seen a few times. The V call is TRBV25-1, the J call TRBJ2-3; 8 bases align to TRBD2. Germline-derived CDR1 and CDR2 are MGHDK and SYGVNS. V dropped 3 bases and J dropped 5; count of bases not matched to a gene: 10. This CDR3 spans 16 amino acids. CDR3 region: CASSDRASGPGDTQYF. The CDR3 DNA sequence: TGTGCCAGCAGTGATAGGGCTAGCGGGCCGGGAGATACGCAGTATTTT.

This clonotype was detected a few times. The chain recombines TRBV5-1 with TRBJ1-1, with D tentatively TRBD1 (5 bases). Germline values: CDR1 SGHRS, CDR2 YFSETQ. This CDR3 region has 14 residues. Trimming cost V 4 bases and J 2 bases, with 12 bases left between them. The CDR3 DNA sequence: TGCGCCAGCAGCAAGGCAGACAGTAACACTGAAGCTTTCTTT. Its protein is CASSKADSNTEAFF.

This sequence joins TRBV7-9 and TRBJ1-2, with D unresolved. From germline, CDR1 is SEHNR and CDR2 FQNEAQ (reference sequence). The CDR3 runs 13 residues. V was clipped by 5 bases and J by 4 bases, with 11 bases between them. CDR3 sequence: CASSPPQAYGYTF. Here the CDR3 DNA reads TGTGCCAGCAGCCCCCCGCAGGCCTATGGCTACACCTTC. The complete variable domain, with remaining parts taken from reference TRBV7-9 and TRBJ1-2, reads DTGVSQNPRHKITKRGQNVTFRCDPISEHNRLYWYRQTLGQGPEFLTYFQNEAQLEKSRLLSDRFSAERPKGSFSTLEIQRTEQGDSAMYLCASSPPQAYGYTFGSGTRLTVV.

As regards this clonotype: The junction does not match germline at one end; this may be a read error. The rearrangement links TRBV19 to TRBJ2-3, with TRBD2 matching 9 bases. The CDR3 contains 16 residues. The germline gives CDR1 LNHDA, CDR2 SQIVND (reference sequence). For the CDR3, the DNA is TGTGCCAGTAGTATCCCCGGGACTAGCCCCTCAGATACGCGGTATTTT. It codes for CASSIPGTSPSDTRYF. Complete variable domain (other parts from reference TRBV19 and TRBJ2-3): DGGITQSPKYLFRKEGQNVTLSCEQNLNHDAMYWYRQDPGQGLRLIYYSQIVNDFQKGDIAEGYSVSREKKESFPLTVTSAQKNPTAFYLCASSIPGTSPSDTRYFGPGTRLTVL.

The table lists this clonotype with a few counts. The chain joins TRBV6-2 or TRBV6-3 to TRBJ1-2; 9 bases line up with TRBD1. After removal of 5 bases from V and 5 bases from J, the junction contained 12 bases not matched to a gene. The V gene's germline CDR1 is MNHEY and CDR2 SVGEGT. The CDR3 sequence is 16 residues long. The CDR3 DNA is TGTGCCAGCAGTCCCCGACAGGGGGGCCTGGGGTATGGCTACACCTTC. Translated: CASSPRQGGLGYGYTF.